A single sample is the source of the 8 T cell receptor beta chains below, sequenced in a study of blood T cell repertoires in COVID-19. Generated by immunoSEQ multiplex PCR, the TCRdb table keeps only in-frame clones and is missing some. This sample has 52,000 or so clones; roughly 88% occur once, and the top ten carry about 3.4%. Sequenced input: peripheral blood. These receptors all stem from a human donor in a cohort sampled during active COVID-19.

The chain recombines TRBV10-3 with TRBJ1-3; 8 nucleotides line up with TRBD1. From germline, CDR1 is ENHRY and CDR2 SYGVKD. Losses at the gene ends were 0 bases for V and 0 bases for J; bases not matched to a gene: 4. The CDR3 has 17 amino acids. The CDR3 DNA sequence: TGTGCCATCAGTGAGTCGACAGGGGTAATCTCTGGAAACACCATATATTTT. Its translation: CAISESTGVISGNTIYF.

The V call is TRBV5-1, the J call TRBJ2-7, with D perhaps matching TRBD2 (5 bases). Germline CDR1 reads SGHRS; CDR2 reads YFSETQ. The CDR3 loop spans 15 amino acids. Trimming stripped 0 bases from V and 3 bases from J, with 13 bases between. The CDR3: CASSLEPGSGYEQYF. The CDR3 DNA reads TGCGCCAGCAGCTTGGAACCGGGGAGCGGCTACGAGCAGTACTTC.

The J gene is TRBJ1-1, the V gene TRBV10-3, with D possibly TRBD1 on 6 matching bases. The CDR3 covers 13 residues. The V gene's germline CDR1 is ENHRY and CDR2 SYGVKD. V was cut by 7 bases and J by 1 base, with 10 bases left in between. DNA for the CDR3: TGTGCCATCAAACAGGGCTCGAACACTGAAGCTTTCTTT. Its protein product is CAIKQGSNTEAFF.

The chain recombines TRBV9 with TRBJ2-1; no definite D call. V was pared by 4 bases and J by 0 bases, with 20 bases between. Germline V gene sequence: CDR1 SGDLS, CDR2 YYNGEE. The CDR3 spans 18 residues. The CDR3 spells CASSPHLVSGSSYNEQFF. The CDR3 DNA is TGTGCCAGCAGCCCCCACCTAGTCTCGGGTTCCTCCTACAATGAGCAGTTCTTC.

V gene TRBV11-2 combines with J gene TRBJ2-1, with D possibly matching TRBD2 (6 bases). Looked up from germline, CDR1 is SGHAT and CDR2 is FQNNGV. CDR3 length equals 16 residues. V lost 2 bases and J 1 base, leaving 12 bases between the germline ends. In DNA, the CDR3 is TGTGCCAGCAGCTTAAGACGTGGGGGGTCCTACAATGAGCAGTTCTTC. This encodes CASSLRRGGSYNEQFF. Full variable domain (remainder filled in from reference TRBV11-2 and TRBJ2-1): EAGVAQSPRYKIIEKRQSVAFWCNPISGHATLYWYQQILGQGPKLLIQFQNNGVVDDSQLPKDRFSAERLKGVDSTLKIQPAKLEDSAVYLCASSLRRGGSYNEQFFGPGTRLTVL.

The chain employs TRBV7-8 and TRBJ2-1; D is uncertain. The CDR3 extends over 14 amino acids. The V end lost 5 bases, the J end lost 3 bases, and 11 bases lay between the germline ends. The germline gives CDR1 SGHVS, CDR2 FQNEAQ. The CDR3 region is CASSPSDLYNEQFF. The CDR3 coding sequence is TGTGCCAGCAGCCCCAGCGACCTCTACAATGAGCAGTTCTTC.

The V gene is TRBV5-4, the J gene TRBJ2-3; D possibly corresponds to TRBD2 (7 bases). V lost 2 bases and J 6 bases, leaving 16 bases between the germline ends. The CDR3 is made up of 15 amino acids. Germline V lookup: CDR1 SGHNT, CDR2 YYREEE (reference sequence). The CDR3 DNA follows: TGTGCCAGCAGCTTTATAAGGGGGAGGGAGGATACGCAGTATTTT. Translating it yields CASSFIRGREDTQYF.

CDR3 protein: CASSVNTGGQETQYF. The CDR3 DNA sequence: TGTGCCAGCAGCGTAAATACGGGAGGCCAAGAGACCCAGTACTTC. This chain joins TRBV9 and TRBJ2-5; 7 nucleotides match TRBD2. Trimming took 1 base from V and 1 from J; bases not matched to a gene: 4. The length of the CDR3 is 15 residues. CDR1 is SGDLS and CDR2 is YYNGEE in the germline V gene.